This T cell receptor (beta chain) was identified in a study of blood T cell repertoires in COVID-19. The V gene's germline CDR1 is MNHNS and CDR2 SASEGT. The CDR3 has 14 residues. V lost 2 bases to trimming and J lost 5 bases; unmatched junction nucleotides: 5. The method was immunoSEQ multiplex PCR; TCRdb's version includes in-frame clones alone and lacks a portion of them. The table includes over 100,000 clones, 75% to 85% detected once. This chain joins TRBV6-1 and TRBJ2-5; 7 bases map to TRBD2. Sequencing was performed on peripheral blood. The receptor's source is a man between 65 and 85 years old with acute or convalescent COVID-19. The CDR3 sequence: CASSEPSGTETQYF. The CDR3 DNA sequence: TGTGCCAGCAGTGAACCGAGCGGGACGGAGACCCAGTACTTC.